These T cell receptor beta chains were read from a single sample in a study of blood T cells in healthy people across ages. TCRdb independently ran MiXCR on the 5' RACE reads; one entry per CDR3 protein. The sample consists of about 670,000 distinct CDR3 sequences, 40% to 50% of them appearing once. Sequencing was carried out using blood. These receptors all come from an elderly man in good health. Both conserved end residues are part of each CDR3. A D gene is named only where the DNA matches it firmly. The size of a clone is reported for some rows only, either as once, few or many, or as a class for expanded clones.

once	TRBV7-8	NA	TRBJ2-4	CASSFGQSIAKNIQYF	TGTGCCAGCAGCTTCGGACAGAGCATAGCCAAAAACATTCAGTACTTC
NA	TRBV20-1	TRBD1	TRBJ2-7	CSARRTGNYEQYF	TGCAGTGCTCGCAGGACAGGCAACTACGAGCAGTACTTC
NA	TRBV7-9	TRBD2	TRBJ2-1	CASSLQTSGGETQFF	TGTGCCAGCAGCTTACAGACTAGCGGAGGGGAGACCCAGTTCTTC
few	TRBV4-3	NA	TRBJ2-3	CASSQNPPGTATDTQYF	TGCGCCAGCAGCCAAAACCCCCCCGGGACGGCTACAGATACGCAGTATTTT
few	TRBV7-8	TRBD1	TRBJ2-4	CAGGTGSGVQYF	TGTGCTGGGGGGACAGGGAGTGGCGTGCAGTACTTC
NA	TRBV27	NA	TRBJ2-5	CASSLQETRYF	TGTGCCAGCAGTTTACAAGAGACCCGGTACTTC
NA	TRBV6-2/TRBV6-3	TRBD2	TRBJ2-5	CASSSMGLARETQYF	TGTGCCAGCAGTTCCATGGGACTAGCGAGAGAGACCCAGTACTTC
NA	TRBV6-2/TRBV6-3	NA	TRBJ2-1	CASSPFEEQFF	TGTGCCAGCAGCCCCTTTGAAGAGCAGTTCTTC
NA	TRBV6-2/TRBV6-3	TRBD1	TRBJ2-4	CASSYGDSAKNIQYF	TGTGCCAGCAGTTACGGGGACAGTGCCAAAAACATTCAGTACTTC
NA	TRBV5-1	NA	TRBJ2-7	CASSWELGRYEQYF	TGCGCCAGCAGCTGGGAACTAGGACGCTACGAGCAGTACTTC
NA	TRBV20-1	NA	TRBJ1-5	CSASGPGRASQPQHF	TGCAGTGCTAGCGGACCCGGCAGGGCGAGTCAGCCCCAGCATTTT
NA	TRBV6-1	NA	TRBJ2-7	CASSEGYRASYEQYF	TGTGCCAGCAGTGAAGGCTACAGGGCCTCCTACGAGCAGTACTTC
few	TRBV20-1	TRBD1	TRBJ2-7	CSATGGMSYEQYF	TGCAGTGCTACAGGGGGCATGTCCTACGAGCAGTACTTC
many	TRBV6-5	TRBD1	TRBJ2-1	CASSYGQGARNEQFF	TGTGCCAGCAGTTACGGGCAGGGGGCTAGAAATGAGCAGTTCTTC
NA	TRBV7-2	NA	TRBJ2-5	CASSPLGTDKETQYF	TGTGCCAGCAGCCCCTTAGGGACGGACAAAGAGACCCAGTACTTC
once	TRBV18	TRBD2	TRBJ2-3	CASSPTGTITSTDTQYF	TGTGCCAGCTCACCTACCGGGACTATCACTAGCACAGATACGCAGTATTTT
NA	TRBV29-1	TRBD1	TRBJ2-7	CGATALGGHEQYF	TGCGGCGCCACCGCCCTAGGGGGCCACGAGCAGTACTTC
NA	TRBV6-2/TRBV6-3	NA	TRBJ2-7	CASRFQGWEQYF	TGTGCCAGCAGGTTCCAGGGGTGGGAGCAGTACTTC
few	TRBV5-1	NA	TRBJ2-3	CASSLLAGRGGDTQYF	TGCGCCAGCAGCTTGCTTGCCGGACGGGGAGGAGATACGCAGTATTTT
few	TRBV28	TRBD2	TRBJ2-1	CASTLLAGGHNEQFF	TGTGCCAGCACCCTCTTGGCGGGAGGTCATAATGAGCAGTTCTTC
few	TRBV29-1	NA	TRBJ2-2	CSVVRGPGELFF	TGCAGCGTTGTTCGGGGACCCGGGGAGCTGTTTTTT
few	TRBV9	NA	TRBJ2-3	CASSPPFGAPGTDTQYF	TGTGCCAGCAGCCCCCCCTTTGGGGCCCCCGGCACAGATACGCAGTATTTT
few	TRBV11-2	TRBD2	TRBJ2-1	CASSSTAGGHNEQFF	TGTGCCAGCAGCTCGACAGCGGGGGGGCATAATGAGCAGTTCTTC
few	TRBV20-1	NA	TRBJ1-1	CSAYGQNEAFF	TGCAGTGCTTACGGACAGAATGAAGCTTTCTTT
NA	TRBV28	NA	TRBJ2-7	CAITPGRGRYEQYF	TGTGCCATCACGCCGGGCAGGGGAAGGTACGAGCAGTACTTC
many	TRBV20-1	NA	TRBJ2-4	CSAREGGLAKNIQYF	TGCAGTGCTAGAGAGGGGGGACTAGCCAAAAACATTCAGTACTTC
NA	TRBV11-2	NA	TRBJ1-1	CAGSQSGQREAFF	TGTGCCGGCAGCCAAAGTGGACAGCGTGAAGCTTTCTTT
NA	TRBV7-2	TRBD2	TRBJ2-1	CASSLALAGGEQFF	TGTGCCAGCAGCTTAGCCCTAGCGGGAGGCGAGCAGTTCTTC
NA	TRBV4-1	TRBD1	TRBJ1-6	CASSQEAGGSPLHF	TGCGCCAGCAGCCAAGAGGCAGGGGGGTCACCCCTCCACTTT
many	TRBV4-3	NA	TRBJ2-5	CASSQGLSQETQYF	TGCGCCAGCAGCCAGGGACTTTCGCAAGAGACCCAGTACTTC